A single sample is the source of the 11 T cell receptor beta chains below, sequenced in a study of blood T cell repertoires in COVID-19. The method was immunoSEQ multiplex PCR; TCRdb's version includes in-frame clones alone and lacks a portion of them. The data show approximately 120,000 clones, with 84% seen just once and around 13% held by the top ten. The sequencing input was peripheral blood. Receptors originate from a human donor in a cohort sampled during active COVID-19.

The rearrangement joins TRBV3-1 (or the pseudogene TRBV3-2) to TRBJ1-2; D might be TRBD1 (6 bases). Germline V lookup: CDR1 LGHDT, CDR2 YNNKEL (reference sequence). The CDR3 has 12 amino acids. Trimming removed 7 bases at V and 8 bases at J, with 14 bases between. DNA of the CDR3: TGTGCCAGCAACGGGGGCGGGGGGGGCTACACCTTC. Encoded protein: CASNGGGGGYTF.

This clone showed up just once. The chain has TRBV5-1 and TRBJ2-7; 11 bases match TRBD2. The germline gives CDR1 SGHRS, CDR2 YFSETQ. With 7 bases clipped from V and 8 bases from J, the junction kept 11 bases outside the gene matches. The CDR3 is 14 amino acids. As DNA, the CDR3 is TGCGCCAGCGGAGGTAGCGGGGGGGCCCTCCAGCAGTACTTC. It encodes CASGGSGGALQQYF.

The gene calls are TRBV23-1 and TRBJ2-5, with TRBD2 identical over 10 bases. TRBV23-1 falls under the ORF class, with uncertain function. CDR3 size: 16 residues. Trimming took 0 bases from V and 4 from J; bases not matched to a gene: 5. The CDR3 is CASSQSLSGGGETQYF. The CDR3 DNA follows: TGCGCCAGCAGTCAATCACTCAGCGGGGGGGGAGAGACCCAGTACTTC.

The V and J genes are TRBV3-1 (or the pseudogene TRBV3-2) and TRBJ2-6; TRBD1 is a possible D gene (5 bases). V lost 0 bases, J lost 1 base, and 13 bases lay in between. Germline V gene lookup returns CDR1 LGHDT and CDR2 YNNKEL (reference sequence). This CDR3 is built from 18 residues. CDR3 sequence reads: CASSQEGQGYSGANVLTF. CDR3 bases: TGTGCCAGCAGCCAAGAAGGGCAGGGTTATTCTGGGGCCAACGTCCTGACTTTC.

The sample holds a few counts of this clone. The chain links TRBV4-1 to TRBJ2-7, with D possibly TRBD1 on 5 matching bases. In germline, CDR1 is MGHRA, CDR2 YSYEKL. Trimming removed 0 bases at V and 6 bases at J, with 12 bases between. This CDR3 is built from 14 residues. The CDR3 bases are TGCGCCAGCAGCCAAGAATCCAGGGCTCGCGAGCAGTACTTC. Its translation: CASSQESRAREQYF.

The gene calls are TRBV5-8 and TRBJ1-1, with unresolved D. The CDR3 has 15 amino acids. Trimming left V 0 bases short and J 2 bases short, with 11 bases between. The germline V gene has CDR1 SGHTS and CDR2 YDEGEE. CDR3 in amino acids: CASSLGAGRNTEAFF. The DNA of the CDR3 is TGTGCCAGCAGCTTGGGAGCAGGTCGCAACACTGAAGCTTTCTTT.

The chain is built from TRBV28 and TRBJ2-7; the D gene is possibly TRBD2 (5 bases). CDR3 length: 11 residues. Germline CDR1 is MDHEN and CDR2 is SYDVKM. The V end lost 4 bases, the J end lost 5 bases, and 6 bases lay between the germline ends. CDR3 bases: TGTGCCAGCAGTTCCGGGGACGAGCAGTACTTC. Translating gives CASSSGDEQYF.

In DNA, the CDR3 is TGCAGCCTGTCGGGACAGGGGTCGGAGGGCTACACCTTC. It codes for CSLSGQGSEGYTF. The gene calls are TRBV29-1 and TRBJ1-2; 10 bases are shared with TRBD1. The CDR3 is 13 residues long. CDR1 is SQVTM and CDR2 is ANQGSEA in the germline V gene. Unmatched junction bases numbered 11, after V lost 8 bases and J lost 8 bases.

This clone was seen only once. The rearrangement joins TRBV19 to TRBJ2-2; D possibly corresponds to TRBD2 (6 bases). The length of the CDR3 is 16 residues. Trimming shortened V by 6 bases and J by 2 bases, and 16 bases separated the two germline ends. Germline V gene sequence: CDR1 LNHDA, CDR2 SQIVND (reference sequence). For the CDR3, the DNA is TGTGCCAGTAGCGCGCGGGGAGGCTTAAACACCGGGGAGCTGTTTTTT. Its protein product is CASSARGGLNTGELFF.

This chain links TRBV11-2 with TRBJ1-1; the D is unclear. The CDR3 length is 14 residues. V shed 0 bases and J shed 1 base, with 6 bases lying between them. The V gene's germline CDR1 is SGHAT and CDR2 FQNNGV. DNA of the CDR3: TGTGCCAGCAGCTTAGAGGGCCAGAACACTGAAGCTTTCTTT. Its translation is CASSLEGQNTEAFF.

The chain links TRBV25-1 to TRBJ2-1; 10 nucleotides align to TRBD2. This CDR3 spans 17 amino acids. Germline CDR1 and CDR2: MGHDK and SYGVNS. V was pared by 0 bases and J by 4 bases, with 6 bases of the junction left unmatched. CDR3 loop: CASSEYSGGITYNEQFF. DNA for the CDR3: TGTGCCAGCAGTGAATATAGCGGGGGGATCACTTACAATGAGCAGTTCTTC.